This TCR beta chain is from a study of T cells in localized non-small cell lung cancer. TCRdb keeps only in-frame clones here, not all; method: immunoSEQ multiplex PCR. This repertoire shows roughly 66,000 clones, about nine tenths found once; its top ten account for under 2.5%. The CDR3 covers 14 residues. The germline V gene encodes CDR1 ENHRY and CDR2 SYGVKD. The ends were cut back, 8 bases at V and 4 bases at J, with 17 bases in the middle. Regarding the study as a whole: Within adjacent lung there appeared a median approximately 60 of the top 100 tumor clones. It was uninvolved adjacent lung that showed the highest T cell clonality, exceeding tumor. Blood T cell density predicted longer survival; adjacent-lung clonality, shorter. Sequencing was restricted to one tumor region; therefore, heterogeneity remains possible.

On this clone: Its antigen is not known.

This specimen consisted of peripheral blood, obtained before any cancer treatment. The clonotype originates from a woman aged 35-75 years with stage I lung adenocarcinoma. The chain links TRBV10-3 to TRBJ1-1, with D possibly TRBD1 on 6 matching bases. The CDR3 spells CAILQGGLGTEAFF. The CDR3 DNA reads as TGTGCCATCCTACAGGGAGGGTTAGGCACTGAAGCTTTCTTT.